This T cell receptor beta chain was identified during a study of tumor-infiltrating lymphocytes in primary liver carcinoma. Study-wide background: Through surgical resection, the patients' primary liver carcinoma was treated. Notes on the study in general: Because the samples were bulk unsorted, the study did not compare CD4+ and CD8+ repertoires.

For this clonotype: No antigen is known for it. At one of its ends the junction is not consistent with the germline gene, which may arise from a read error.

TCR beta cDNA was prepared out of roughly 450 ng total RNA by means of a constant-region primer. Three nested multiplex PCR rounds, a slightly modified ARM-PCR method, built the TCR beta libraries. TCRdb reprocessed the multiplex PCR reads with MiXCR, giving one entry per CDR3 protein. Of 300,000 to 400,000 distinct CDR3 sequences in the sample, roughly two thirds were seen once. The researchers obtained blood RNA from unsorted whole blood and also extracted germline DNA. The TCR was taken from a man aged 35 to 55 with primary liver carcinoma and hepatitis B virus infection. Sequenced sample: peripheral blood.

CDR3 nucleotide sequence: TGCGCCACCAGCCAAACCAGAGGGCCAGTAAGGGAGCAGTTCTTC. Residues: CATSQTRGPVREQFF. The V and J genes are TRBV4-3 and TRBJ2-1, with D maybe TRBD2 (5 bases). Germline V CDR1 and CDR2: LGHNA, YSLEER. This CDR3 spans 15 amino acids.